This T cell receptor beta chain was profiled in a study of T cells in narcolepsy. Overall study results and limits: Same-patient CSF and blood CD4+ T cell clonotypes included HCRT-specific and TRIB2-specific autoreactive ones. Some memory CD4+ repertoires had no autoreactive clone sequences. Healthy controls reportedly lacked the autoreactive clonotypes serially found in patients' blood.

Turning to this clone: The antigen is unknown.

TCRdb keeps only in-frame clones here, not all; method: immunoSEQ multiplex PCR. Of some 32,000 clones in the sample, around 82% were seen once. From germline, CDR1 is WNHNN and CDR2 SYGVQD (reference sequence). The CDR3 spans 13 residues. Trimming removed 6 bases from V and 5 bases from J; junction bases left unmatched: 1. This clonotype was obtained from a human donor with narcolepsy. Sequencing was done on a sample of CD45RA- memory CD4+ T cells from PBMCs. The V and J genes are TRBV10-1 and TRBJ1-5; 10 bases are a match to TRBD1. The CDR3 reads CASSDRGHQPQHF. The CDR3 DNA reads TGCGCCAGCAGCGACAGGGGGCATCAGCCCCAGCATTTT.